The text below deals with one T cell receptor (beta chain). As yet, its antigen is unknown. The Oncomine TCR Beta short-read assay was applied to DNA of cultured CD4+ T cells. TCRdb processed the PCR reads anew with MiXCR; each CDR3 protein has one entry. The sample lists around 11,000 distinct CDR3 sequences; around 47% were seen once. The data were obtained in a study of vaccination and CD4 T cells after COVID-19. Across the study: The study drew post-COVID samples a median about 100 days after diagnosis (range 35 to 161).

V lost 1 base to trimming and J lost 9 bases; unmatched junction nucleotides: 7. From germline, CDR1 is SGHTA and CDR2 FQGNSA. The CDR3 covers 16 residues. Treatment: roughly 10-day PBMC culture with coronavirus spike peptide pools or control peptides (ViraFEST assay). Per well, about 2.2 million PBMCs were cultured in the presence of roughly 9 IU/ml IL-2 and about 9.6 ug/ml peptide pools. Study-level results: The appearance of a median roughly 90% of reactive clones in convalescent patients occurred only post-vaccination.

V and J are TRBV7-2 and TRBJ2-1; TRBD2 matches at 12 bases. The sample taken for sequencing was CD4+ T cells from blood, cultured in vitro. This TCR was recovered from a human donor who had recovered from COVID-19. CDR3 sequence (DNA): TGTGCCAGCAGCTTAGACCCTAGCGGGGGGGCTCGTGAGCAGTTCTTC. It yields the protein CASSLDPSGGAREQFF.